Sequencing of this T cell receptor (beta chain) was carried out in a study of beta chain features in type 1 diabetes. All of the isolated RNA was reverse transcribed, so expressed TCRB transcripts were sequenced. Sequenced by immunoSEQ multiplex PCR; TCRdb stores in-frame clones only, minus some. The profile shows some 150,000 clones, approximately 10% of them singletons. There are 16 residues in the CDR3. CDR1 and CDR2 from the germline V gene are SGHVS and FNYEAQ. J gave up 0 bases and V 5 bases, and 8 bases lay outside the gene matches. The TCR sequence derives from a man aged 18 to 30 in good health. The specimen was central memory CD4+ T cells from blood. V and J are TRBV7-6 and TRBJ2-3; 7 nucleotides agree with TRBD1. CDR3 sequence reads: CASSVSGGASTDTQYF. For the CDR3, the DNA is TGTGCCAGCAGCGTTTCAGGGGGTGCTAGCACAGATACGCAGTATTTT.